Following are 2 T cell receptor beta chains from one sample sequenced in a study of human T cells and chemical hapten exposure. TCRdb fed the RACE reads into MiXCR, producing one record per CDR3 protein. This table has fewer than 200,000 distinct CDR3 sequences, 20% to 25% appearing once. Time point reported: patch test 1, 2 weeks after DPC sensitization. As to treatment: therapeutic diphenylcyclopropenone sensitization with weekly scalp DPC. The starting material was whole blood, obtained in connection with sensitization to the hapten diphenylcyclopropenone (DPC). The receptors were gathered from a woman in her forties or fifties with alopecia areata. Some clones in this sample may be carry-over from other donors' samples.

The chain has TRBV29-1 and TRBJ2-1; 14 bases line up with TRBD2. The ends lost 7 bases at V and 0 bases at J; junction bases unmatched: 2. The germline CDR1 and CDR2 sequences are SQVTM and ANQGSEA. The CDR3 spans 15 residues. The chain's CDR3 is CSAGTSGSSYNEQFF. The CDR3 DNA is TGCAGCGCGGGGACTAGCGGGAGCTCCTACAATGAGCAGTTCTTC.

The chain is built from TRBV5-6 and TRBJ2-7; 8 positions match TRBD2. After removal of 0 bases from V and 4 bases from J, the junction contained 9 bases not matched to a gene. The germline V gene encodes CDR1 SGHDT and CDR2 YYEEEE. This CDR3 has 16 residues. As DNA, the CDR3 is TGTGCCAGCAGCTTGGATGAACTAGCGGCCGGATACGAGCAGTACTTC. Translating gives CASSLDELAAGYEQYF.